This passage covers 30 T cell receptor beta chains from one sample sequenced in a study of T cell clonality in common variable immunodeficiency. Repertoires were generated with immunoSEQ multiplex PCR, while TCRdb's copy carries only in-frame clones and drops some. Observed in the sample are about 52,000 clones, none of them singletons. The sample comprised peripheral blood mononuclear cells. The receptors here all came from a person aged 18-70 years in good health.

This clone appeared a few times. The read stops 3 residues short of the end of the CDR3; the missing end is completed from the germline J gene. The chain employs TRBV7-9 and TRBJ1-2; 8 bases align to TRBD1. CDR1 and CDR2 from the germline V gene are SEHNR and FQNEAQ (reference sequence). The CDR3 has 15 amino acids. The ends lost 0 bases at V and 6 bases at J; junction bases unmatched: 6. The CDR3 reads CASSLADRGVDGYTF. CDR3 DNA, as far as it was read: TGTGCCAGCAGCTTAGCAGACAGGGGAGTAGATGGC.

This clone was observed at least ten times. Read data end 3 residues before the CDR3 end; the end is taken from the germline J gene. This rearrangement joins TRBV5-1 to TRBJ2-7, with a weak D call TRBD2 (6 bases). V dropped 4 bases and J dropped 2 bases, with 13 bases sitting between them. Germline-derived CDR1 and CDR2 are SGHRS and YFSETQ. CDR3 length: 14 residues. CDR3 protein: CASSTPSATYEQYF. The sequenced CDR3 bases are TGCGCCAGCAGCACACCTAGCGCAACCTACGAG.

This clone was picked up many times. Read data end 3 residues before the CDR3 end; the end is taken from the germline J gene. The rearrangement links TRBV20-1 to TRBJ2-5; the D gene is possibly TRBD2 (6 bases). Trimming removed 6 bases from V and 4 bases from J, with 9 bases in between. Looked up from germline, CDR1 is DFQATT and CDR2 is SNEGSKA (reference sequence). The CDR3 is made up of 11 amino acids. CDR3 amino acids: CSAMRGETQYF. Partial CDR3 DNA: TGCAGTGCCATGCGGGGAGAGACC.

This clone has more than one count but fewer than ten. The CDR3 DNA, read in part, is TGTGCCAGTAGCCTGGTCCCGGGACAGGGAGGGATCTACAATGAG. Its translation is CASSLVPGQGGIYNE. The entire CDR3 protein reads CASSLVPGQGGIYNEQFF. The chain couples TRBV19 to TRBJ2-1, with TRBD1 identical over 9 bases. The read halts 3 residues ahead of the CDR3 end, with the missing end drawn from the germline J gene. With 6 bases clipped from V and 3 bases from J, the junction kept 15 bases outside the gene matches. CDR1 and CDR2 from the germline V gene are LNHDA and SQIVND (reference sequence). This CDR3 has 18 residues. Looking up the rest from reference TRBV19 and TRBJ2-1 gives the full variable domain: DGGITQSPKYLFRKEGQNVTLSCEQNLNHDAMYWYRQDPGQGLRLIYYSQIVNDFQKGDIAEGYSVSREKKESFPLTVTSAQKNPTAFYLCASSLVPGQGGIYNEQFFGPGTRLTVL.

Remarks on this clone: The CDR3 end falls 3 residues outside the read, so it is completed with the germline J gene. The chain couples TRBV7-9 to TRBJ2-2; D gene ambiguous. This CDR3 region has 15 residues. Germline values: CDR1 SEHNR, CDR2 FQNEAQ (reference sequence). CDR3 residues: CASSLELTTNEKLFF. CDR3 bases read: TGTGCCAGCAGCTTAGAACTCACAACTAATGAAAAG.

This clone was counted ten times or more. Read sequence stops 3 residues before the CDR3 end, and the germline J gene provides the missing end. This rearrangement joins TRBV4-2 to TRBJ2-1; 13 nucleotides align to TRBD2. The ends lost 4 bases at V and 0 bases at J; junction bases unmatched: 12. CDR1 is LGHNA and CDR2 is YNFKEQ in the germline V gene. This CDR3 is built from 20 residues. The covered CDR3 bases are TGTGCCAGCAGCCCCTACCTACTAGCGGGAGGGGGGAGCTCCTACAATGAG. It yields the protein CASSPYLLAGGGSSYNE. In full, the CDR3 reads CASSPYLLAGGGSSYNEQFF.

This clone was found many times. Coverage ceases 3 residues before the CDR3 finishes, and the germline J gene fills in the end. The rearrangement links TRBV7-8 to TRBJ1-1; 11 bases line up with TRBD1. The CDR3 spans 18 residues. V dropped 3 bases and J dropped 3; count of bases not matched to a gene: 12. Germline-derived CDR1 and CDR2 are SGHVS and FQNEAQ. The covered CDR3 bases are TGTGCCAGCAGCTTCTTTGTCGGGACAGGGGGATCATACACTGAA. Translating it yields CASSFFVGTGGSYTE. Given in full, the CDR3 is CASSFFVGTGGSYTEAFF. The full variable domain, in which reference TRBV7-8 and TRBJ1-1 provide the parts outside the CDR3, is GAGVSQSPRYKVAKRGQDVALRCDPISGHVSLFWYQQALGQGPEFLTYFQNEAQLDKSGLPSDRFFAERPEGSVSTLKIQRTQQEDSAVYLCASSFFVGTGGSYTEAFFGQGTRLTVV.

This clone has a count of ten or more. The read terminates 3 residues ahead of where the CDR3 ends, so the germline J gene completes it. The chain has TRBV6-1 and TRBJ1-5, with a tentative D call TRBD1 (5 bases). CDR3 size: 17 residues. V was clipped by 0 bases and J by 0 bases, with 12 bases between them. Germline loops: CDR1 MNHNS, CDR2 SASEGT. CDR3 residues: CASSEAGWGVSNQPQHF. CDR3 DNA (partial): TGTGCCAGCAGTGAAGCGGGGTGGGGGGTTAGCAATCAGCCC.

This clone was detected ten times or more. The CDR3 end falls 3 residues outside the read, so it is completed with the germline J gene. The chain couples TRBV5-1 to TRBJ2-1; TRBD2 agrees at 13 bases. The V gene end was trimmed by 4 bases and the J gene end by 0 bases; junction bases not matched to a gene: 1. This CDR3 contains 16 residues. The germline V gene encodes CDR1 SGHRS and CDR2 YFSETQ. CDR3 region: CASSRTSGSSYNEQFF. Partial CDR3 DNA: TGCGCCAGCAGCCGGACTAGCGGGAGCTCCTACAATGAG.

This clone came up many times. The read ends 3 residues shy of where the CDR3 ends; the end is completed using the germline J gene. The chain links TRBV30 to TRBJ1-3; D gene uncertain. Per germline, CDR1 GTSNPN and CDR2 SVGIG (reference sequence). This CDR3 is 13 amino acids long. Between the trimmed V and J ends, which lost 2 bases and 0 bases, there was a span of 5 bases. The CDR3 is CAWSLSSGNTIYF. The covered CDR3 bases are TGTGCCTGGAGTCTCAGCTCTGGAAACACC.

The sample holds many counts of this clone. The read is 3 residues too short to cover the CDR3 end, so that end is filled in from the germline J gene. The chain has TRBV13 and TRBJ2-1, with 9 bases identical to TRBD2. Germline values: CDR1 PRHDT, CDR2 FYEKMQ (reference sequence). The J segment lost 4 bases and the V segment lost 0 bases, leaving 22 bases of the junction unmatched. The CDR3 contains 22 residues. CDR3: CASSLGHPGTSRHQRLYNEQFF. The covered CDR3 bases are TGTGCCAGCAGCTTAGGGCACCCCGGGACTAGCAGACATCAACGCTTATACAATGAG.

This clone appeared many times. The read terminates 3 residues before the CDR3 end, so the remaining end is supplied by the germline J gene. This chain links TRBV30 with TRBJ1-1, with 8 bases that match TRBD1. The germline gives CDR1 GTSNPN, CDR2 SVGIG (reference sequence). The length of the CDR3 is 14 residues. The V gene end was trimmed by 0 bases and the J gene end by 7 bases; junction bases not matched to a gene: 7. The CDR3 protein is CAWSVKRQGSEAFF. The CDR3 DNA, read in part, is TGTGCCTGGAGTGTGAAGAGACAGGGGAGTGAA. The whole variable domain, filled in from reference TRBV30 and TRBJ1-1, reads SQTIHQWPATLVQPVGSPLSLECTVEGTSNPNLYWYRQAAGRGLQLLFYSVGIGQISSEVPQNLSASRPQDRQFILSSKKLLLSDSGFYLCAWSVKRQGSEAFFGQGTRLTVV.

This clone was seen ten or more times. The CDR3 end falls 3 residues outside the read, so it is completed with the germline J gene. This chain links TRBV10-3 with TRBJ1-1; D possibly corresponds to TRBD1 (6 bases). Germline loops: CDR1 ENHRY, CDR2 SYGVKD. The CDR3 is 13 amino acids. V lost 11 bases and J 1 base, leaving 14 bases between the germline ends. The CDR3 bases that were read are TGTGCCTCACAGGGTACAGGGAACACTGAA. Encoded protein: CASQGTGNTE. The whole CDR3 protein is CASQGTGNTEAFF.

This clone was counted at least ten times. The read ends 3 residues shy of where the CDR3 ends; the end is completed using the germline J gene. The same CDR3 is also encoded by other DNA sequences in this sample. The rearrangement joins TRBV4-2 to TRBJ1-3, with D tentatively TRBD1 (6 bases). Between the trimmed V and J ends, which lost 0 bases and 0 bases, there was a span of 21 bases. The V gene's germline CDR1 is LGHNA and CDR2 YNFKEQ. CDR3 length: 20 residues. The chain's CDR3 is CASSQDPFQDRILSGNTIYF. CDR3 bases read: TGTGCCAGCAGCCAAGACCCATTTCAAGACAGGATTCTCTCTGGAAACACC.

The sample holds many counts of this clone. The read ends 3 residues early relative to the CDR3; the germline J gene fills the gap. The J gene is TRBJ1-4, the V gene TRBV6-2 or TRBV6-3, with TRBD1 matching 7 bases. Germline trimming cut 5 bases from V and 6 bases from J; bases unmatched to any gene: 3. CDR3 length: 13 residues. Germline loops: CDR1 MNHEY, CDR2 SVGEGT. CDR3 sequence: CASSRQGDEKLFF. Partial CDR3 DNA: TGTGCCAGCAGTAGACAGGGAGATGAAAAA.

This clone was recorded at least ten times. The read falls 3 residues short of the CDR3 end, and the missing part is taken from the germline J gene. V and J are TRBV7-2 and TRBJ2-7; D is possibly TRBD2 (5 bases). Germline V lookup: CDR1 SGHTA, CDR2 FQGNSA. Trimming pared 5 bases from V and 4 bases from J, leaving 15 bases between. The CDR3 is 14 residues long. This CDR3 reads CASSPSGGSYEQYF. The CDR3 DNA, read in part, is TGTGCCAGCAGCCCCAGCGGAGGTAGTTACGAG.

This clone was picked up many times. The sequence runs out 3 residues before the end of the CDR3; the remainder is reconstructed from the germline J gene. The chain has TRBV7-8 and TRBJ2-7, with 9 bases matching TRBD1. CDR3 length: 14 residues. V dropped 8 bases and J dropped 5; count of bases not matched to a gene: 10. From germline, CDR1 is SGHVS and CDR2 FQNEAQ. This CDR3 is CASSQTGGFHEQYF. Incomplete CDR3 DNA: TGTGCCAGCTCTCAGACAGGGGGGTTCCACGAG.

This clone was detected ten times or more. The CDR3 is cut off 3 residues early in the read; its end comes from the germline J gene. J is TRBJ2-7 and V is TRBV9, with D tentatively TRBD1 (5 bases). The CDR3 is 13 residues long. Between the trimmed V and J ends, which lost 1 base and 5 bases, there was a span of 10 bases. Germline V gene lookup returns CDR1 SGDLS and CDR2 YYNGEE. This CDR3 is CASSVSGIHEQYF. The sequenced part of the CDR3 DNA is TGTGCCAGCAGCGTATCAGGGATCCACGAG.

This clone has at least ten counts. The CDR3 region is CASRYSGRVRETYTF. The CDR3 DNA, read in part, is TGTGCCAGCAGGTATAGCGGGAGGGTGCGGGAGACC. The chain uses TRBV5-4 and TRBJ1-2; the D is unclear. The sequence runs out 3 residues before the end of the CDR3; the remainder is reconstructed from the germline J gene. This CDR3 comprises 15 residues. Germline V gene data show CDR1 as SGHNT and CDR2 as YYREEE (reference sequence). The full variable domain, with the rest looked up from reference TRBV5-4 and TRBJ1-2, is ETGVTQSPTHLIKTRGQQVTLRCSSQSGHNTVSWYQQALGQGPQFIFQYYREEENGRGNFPPRFSGLQFPNYSSELNVNALELDDSALYLCASRYSGRVRETYTFGSGTRLTVV.

Many counts were recorded for this clone. The read comes to an end 3 residues before the CDR3 does, leaving the germline J gene to fill in the end. The chain carries TRBV6-2 or TRBV6-3 and TRBJ2-7; 9 bases agree with TRBD2. The length of the CDR3 is 17 residues. The germline gives CDR1 MNHEY, CDR2 SVGEGT. The trim removed 4 bases at V and 2 bases at J, leaving 12 bases unmatched. This chain's CDR3 is CASSSKRSSGRPYEQYF. The CDR3 bases that were read are TGTGCCAGCAGTTCCAAAAGATCGAGCGGGAGGCCCTACGAG.

This clone was counted many times. Read data end 3 residues before the CDR3 end; the end is taken from the germline J gene. V usage is TRBV30 and J usage is TRBJ2-1, with a weak D call TRBD2 (6 bases). The CDR3 covers 14 residues. Looked up from germline, CDR1 is GTSNPN and CDR2 is SVGIG (reference sequence). V was pared by 5 bases and J by 6 bases, with 17 bases between. CDR3 sequence reads: CAWDRDSGINEQFF. The part of the CDR3 DNA that was read is TGTGCCTGGGATCGGGACTCGGGAATCAATGAG.

CDR3 DNA (partial): TGTGCCAGCAGCAGACAAGGGGAAACCTACGAG. Amino acid sequence: CASSRQGETYE. The CDR3 in its entirety is CASSRQGETYEQYF. V gene TRBV11-1 combines with J gene TRBJ2-7, with D possibly being TRBD1 (5 bases). The CDR3 is cut off 3 residues early in the read; its end comes from the germline J gene. The germline gives CDR1 SGHAT, CDR2 FQDESV (reference sequence). This CDR3 is built from 14 residues. V was pared by 5 bases and J by 2 bases, with 13 bases between. The variable domain in full, with the rest retrieved from reference TRBV11-1 and TRBJ2-7, is EAEVAQSPRYKITEKSQAVAFWCDPISGHATLYWYRQILGQGPELLVQFQDESVVDDSQLPKDRFSAERLKGVDSTLKIQPAELGDSAMYLCASSRQGETYEQYFGPGTRLTVT.

This clone was detected only a few times. The read terminates 3 residues before the CDR3 end, so the remaining end is supplied by the germline J gene. The chain is built from TRBV7-9 and TRBJ1-1; D unclear. Germline CDR1 reads SEHNR; CDR2 reads FQNEAQ (reference sequence). Trimming cost V 5 bases and J 5 bases, with 12 bases left between them. This CDR3 comprises 13 residues. The part of the CDR3 DNA that was read is TGTGCCAGCAGCGTCACCTCGCGAACTGAA. This encodes CASSVTSRTE. Given in full, the CDR3 is CASSVTSRTEAFF.

A note on this clone: One end of the junction is discordant with germline, which a read error may explain. Read coverage stops 3 residues before the CDR3 terminus; the germline J gene supplies the remainder. At the DNA level, this CDR3 is encoded by other sequences in the same sample as well. This rearrangement joins TRBV30 to TRBJ1-3; tentative D call: TRBD1 (5 bases). The CDR3 covers 13 residues. Germline V lookup: CDR1 GTSNPN, CDR2 SVGIG (reference sequence). The part of the CDR3 DNA that was read is TGTGCCTGGAGTAGGGGAGCTGGAAACACA. This gives the protein CAWSRGAGNT. The full CDR3 protein is CAWSRGAGNTIYF.

This clone has a count of ten or more. Coverage ceases 3 residues before the CDR3 finishes, and the germline J gene fills in the end. V usage is TRBV5-1 and J usage is TRBJ2-3; 11 bases agree with TRBD2. The CDR3 is made up of 16 amino acids. Looked up from germline, CDR1 is SGHRS and CDR2 is YFSETQ. The J segment lost 3 bases and the V segment lost 5 bases, leaving 8 bases of the junction unmatched. The covered CDR3 bases are TGCGCCAGCAGTTATGATAGGACTAGCGGGACAGATACG. As protein: CASSYDRTSGTDT. The whole CDR3 region reads CASSYDRTSGTDTQYF.

This clone was picked up many times. The CDR3 end is not reached by the read, which stops 3 residues before it; the germline J gene fills it in. V is TRBV28 and J is TRBJ2-7; perhaps TRBD1 as D (5 bases). V dropped 6 bases and J dropped 0 bases, with 9 bases sitting between them. CDR1 MDHEN and CDR2 SYDVKM come from the germline V gene. There are 13 residues in the CDR3. The CDR3: CASSLDTSYEQYF. CDR3 bases read: TGTGCCAGCAGCCTGGACACCTCCTACGAG.

This clone has a count of ten or more. Coverage ceases 3 residues before the CDR3 finishes, and the germline J gene fills in the end. This rearrangement joins TRBV27 to TRBJ1-2; no clear D. Looked up from germline, CDR1 is MNHEY and CDR2 is SMNVEV (reference sequence). The CDR3 is made up of 12 amino acids. V was trimmed by 6 bases and J by 1 base, leaving 6 bases between them. The sequenced part of the CDR3 DNA is TGTGCCAGCAGCGCGAATAACTATGGC. This encodes CASSANNYG. The CDR3 in full is CASSANNYGYTF.

This clone was found a few times. The read stops 3 residues short of the end of the CDR3; the missing end is completed from the germline J gene. This sequence joins TRBV2 and TRBJ2-3, with 13 bases matching TRBD2. The CDR3 runs 15 residues. CDR1 SNHLY and CDR2 FYNNEI come from the germline V gene. The CDR3 here is CASSSGLAGVETQYF. The covered CDR3 bases are TGTGCCAGCAGTTCCGGACTAGCGGGAGTTGAGACG.

This clone was counted many times. The read falls 3 residues short of the CDR3 end, and the missing part is taken from the germline J gene. This rearrangement joins TRBV7-6 to TRBJ2-2, with 10 bases aligning to TRBD2. Germline CDR1 SGHVS, CDR2 FNYEAQ. The CDR3 covers 13 residues. V was clipped by 6 bases and J by 6 bases; unmatched bases: 1. CDR3 bases read: TGTGCCAGCAGTCTAGCGGGAGCCGGGGAG. It specifies CASSLAGAGE. In full, the CDR3 reads CASSLAGAGELFF. Full variable domain (outside the CDR3, taken from reference TRBV7-6 and TRBJ2-2): GAGVSQSPRYKVTKRGQDVALRCDPISGHVSLYWYRQALGQGPEFLTYFNYEAQQDKSGLPNDRFSAERPEGSISTLTIQRTEQRDSAMYRCASSLAGAGELFFGEGSRLTVL.

This clone turned up a few times. Coverage ceases 3 residues before the CDR3 finishes, and the germline J gene fills in the end. This rearrangement joins TRBV19 to TRBJ1-6, with 7 bases identical to TRBD1. Unmatched junction bases numbered 7, after V lost 7 bases and J lost 7 bases. Germline CDR1 reads LNHDA; CDR2 reads SQIVND (reference sequence). The CDR3 runs 14 residues. The CDR3 is CASTTTGTNSPLHF. The CDR3 bases that were read are TGTGCCAGTACTACGACAGGGACAAATTCACCC.